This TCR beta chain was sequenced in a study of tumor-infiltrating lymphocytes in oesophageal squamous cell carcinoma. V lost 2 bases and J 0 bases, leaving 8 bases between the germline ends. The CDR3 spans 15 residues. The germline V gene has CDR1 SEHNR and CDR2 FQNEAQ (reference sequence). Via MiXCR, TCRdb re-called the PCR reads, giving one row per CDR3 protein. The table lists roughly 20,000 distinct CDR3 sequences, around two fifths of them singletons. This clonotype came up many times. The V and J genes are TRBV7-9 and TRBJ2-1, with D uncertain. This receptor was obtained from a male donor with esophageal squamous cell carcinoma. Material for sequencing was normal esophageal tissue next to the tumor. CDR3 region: CASSLSESSYNEQFF. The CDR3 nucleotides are TGTGCCAGCAGCTTAAGCGAGAGCTCCTACAATGAGCAGTTCTTC.